A single sample gave rise to the 4 T cell receptor beta chains below, sequenced in a study of blood T cells in healthy people across ages. A J-beta primer mix and a sample-barcoded 5' primer were used in a second PCR of about 7 to 11 cycles. TCRdb recomputed calls from the 5' RACE reads with MiXCR, one row per CDR3 protein. The sample has 1.5 million to 1.8 million distinct CDR3 sequences; under 55% are singletons. What was sequenced was blood. The receptors come from a woman younger than 35 in good health.

This chain connects TRBV9 to TRBJ2-3, with 7 bases fitting TRBD2. Germline-derived CDR1 and CDR2 are SGDLS and YYNGEE. Trimming cost V 0 bases and J 0 bases; bases outside gene matches: 4. The CDR3 has 16 residues. In DNA form, the CDR3 reads TGTGCCAGCAGCGTAGTGGGAGGGCCCAGCACAGATACGCAGTATTTT. Its protein is CASSVVGGPSTDTQYF.

J is TRBJ2-1 and V is TRBV11-2; D is unclear. V gave up 1 base and J gave up 0 bases, with 10 bases separating them. The CDR3 sequence is 16 residues long. CDR1 SGHAT and CDR2 FQNNGV come from the germline V gene. CDR3 DNA sequence: TGTGCCAGCAGCTTAGTCCCTAGGAGCTCCTACAATGAGCAGTTCTTC. The encoded protein is CASSLVPRSSYNEQFF.

This rearrangement joins TRBV6-2 or TRBV6-3 to TRBJ2-3; TRBD2 agrees at 10 bases. The CDR3 consists of 15 residues. Trimming removed 6 bases from V and 4 bases from J; junction bases left unmatched: 7. Germline V gene data show CDR1 as MNHEY and CDR2 as SVGEGT. The CDR3 DNA reads as TGTGCCAGCAGAACCGGGACTAGCGAAGCAGATACGCAGTATTTT. Its protein product is CASRTGTSEADTQYF.

J is TRBJ2-1 and V is TRBV7-2; D might be TRBD1 (5 bases). CDR3 length: 13 residues. Trimming removed 5 bases at V and 8 bases at J, with 13 bases between. From germline, CDR1 is SGHTA and CDR2 FQGNSA. In nucleotides, the CDR3 is TGTGCCAGCAGCGTAAGACAGCTCGATGAGCAGTTCTTC. Encoded protein: CASSVRQLDEQFF.